This TCR beta chain was sequenced during a study of blood T cell repertoires in COVID-19. Overall study context: In each case, the material was cDNA or gDNA derived from T cells, B-cell-depleted T cells, or PBMCs.

As originally analysed: Amplification of reference gene primers was used by the study to estimate nucleated cell counts. Profiled with immunoSEQ multiplex PCR; TCRdb holds only in-frame clones, not every one. That table is the source of V, J and clone size, and D and trimming were worked out from the DNA. The data show about 16,000 clones, approximately 88% seen once. The CDR3 totals 16 residues. CDR1 MNHNY and CDR2 SVGAGI come from the germline V gene (reference sequence). V trimming: 4 bases; J trimming: 4 bases; junction bases outside the gene matches: 8. The chain joins TRBV6-6 to TRBJ2-2; 8 nucleotides match TRBD1. The clonotype was recovered from a man aged 60 to 75 with acute or convalescent COVID-19. Input material: peripheral blood. The CDR3 here is CASSSRTGTGTGELFF. The CDR3 region has the DNA TGTGCCAGCAGTTCCCGGACAGGGACGGGCACCGGGGAGCTGTTTTTT.